The next 27 T cell receptor beta chains were all read from a single sample in a study of T cells in women clearing cervical HPV infection. The table came from immunoSEQ multiplex PCR; TCRdb's copy has only in-frame clones and leaves some out. The table for this sample gives some 31,000 clones. Source material: blood buffy coat. The receptors originated from a woman aged 18 to 75 with a cervical HPV16 infection that either progressed to CIN3+ or cleared (not recorded which).

The CDR3 DNA, read in part, is TGTGCCAGCAGCCAAGATTCCTGGCCACAGCCGGTAAACGATGAG. The encoded protein is CASSQDSWPQPVNDE. The entire CDR3 sequence reads CASSQDSWPQPVNDEQFF. V gene TRBV14 combines with J gene TRBJ2-1; D unresolved. The read terminates 3 residues ahead of where the CDR3 ends, so the germline J gene completes it. The CDR3 spans 18 residues. V was pared by 0 bases and J by 8 bases, with 23 bases between. Germline values: CDR1 SGHDN, CDR2 FVKESK.

A word on this clone: The read comes to an end 3 residues before the CDR3 does, leaving the germline J gene to fill in the end. The chain combines TRBV5-5 with TRBJ1-1, with TRBD1 as a possible D gene (6 bases). This CDR3 has 13 amino acids. Looked up from germline, CDR1 is SGHKS and CDR2 is YYEKEE (reference sequence). Trimming pared 4 bases from V and 3 bases from J, leaving 10 bases between. CDR3 DNA (partial): TGTGCCAGCAGCACAACAGGGTACACTGAA. Its translation is CASSTTGYTE. The whole CDR3 reads CASSTTGYTEAFF.

About this clone itself: The CDR3 end falls 3 residues outside the read, so it is completed with the germline J gene. The chain links TRBV7-9 to TRBJ2-3; 7 bases fit TRBD1. Looked up from germline, CDR1 is SEHNR and CDR2 is FQNEAQ (reference sequence). V dropped 6 bases and J dropped 4; count of bases not matched to a gene: 7. The CDR3 sequence is 14 residues long. This CDR3 reads CASRNRGYADTQYF. The sequenced part of the CDR3 DNA is TGTGCCAGCAGGAACAGGGGCTATGCAGATACG.

About this clone: The CDR3 end is not reached by the read, which stops 3 residues before it; the germline J gene fills it in. This chain joins TRBV5-8 and TRBJ2-2, with D perhaps matching TRBD1 (6 bases). Germline values: CDR1 SGHTS, CDR2 YDEGEE. The V end lost 4 bases, the J end lost 6 bases, and 13 bases lay between the germline ends. The CDR3 is 14 residues long. CDR3 DNA, as far as it was read: TGTGCCAGCAGCACAGGGACCCGGTCCGGGGAG. Its translation: CASSTGTRSGE. The entire CDR3 is CASSTGTRSGELFF. The whole variable domain, filled in from reference TRBV5-8 and TRBJ2-2, reads EAGVTQSPTHLIKTRGQQATLRCSPISGHTSVYWYQQALGLGLQFLLWYDEGEERNRGNFPPRFSGRQFPNYSSELNVNALELEDSALYLCASSTGTRSGELFFGEGSRLTVL.

The CDR3 here is CASSPGQGLINEQFF. The DNA read from the CDR3 is TGTGCCAGCTCACCGGGACAGGGGTTGATAAATGAG. The rearrangement uses TRBV18 and TRBJ2-1; 10 bases align to TRBD1. From the germline J gene comes the end of the CDR3, since the read stops 3 residues before it. This CDR3 is 15 amino acids long. CDR1 and CDR2 (germline): KGHSH, LQKENI. The V gene end was trimmed by 3 bases and the J gene end by 7 bases; junction bases not matched to a gene: 6.

As regards this clone: The read ends 3 residues shy of where the CDR3 ends; the end is completed using the germline J gene. This chain links TRBV10-3 with TRBJ2-2; 9 bases match TRBD1. The CDR3 totals 18 residues. After removal of 3 bases from V and 7 bases from J, the junction contained 15 bases not matched to a gene. The V gene's germline CDR1 is ENHRY and CDR2 SYGVKD. Here the CDR3 reads CAISDPKVGQGIFGELFF. Partial CDR3 DNA: TGTGCCATCAGTGACCCGAAGGTGGGACAGGGTATTTTCGGGGAG.

As to this clone: The sequenced fragment ends 3 residues before the CDR3 boundary, so the rest is inferred from the germline J gene. The J gene is TRBJ2-5, the V gene TRBV18; D perhaps matches TRBD1 (6 bases). Germline V CDR1 and CDR2: KGHSH, LQKENI. The CDR3 loop spans 14 amino acids. V shed 4 bases and J shed 5 bases, with 14 bases lying between them. CDR3 DNA (partial): TGTGCCAGCTCACTTGCCCAGGGGCGGGAGACC. Translating it yields CASSLAQGRET. The whole CDR3 sequence reads CASSLAQGRETQYF.

In regard to this clone: The read finishes 3 residues shy of the CDR3 end, and the germline J gene is used to complete it. The rearrangement uses TRBV14 and TRBJ2-2, with 9 bases that match TRBD2. Trimming at V came to 2 bases and at J to 5 bases, leaving 9 bases not matched to a gene. Germline CDR1 SGHDN, CDR2 FVKESK. The CDR3 is 17 amino acids. Partial CDR3 DNA: TGTGCCAGCAGCCAAAAGGGACTAGCCACCGGTACCGGGGAG. Translated, it gives CASSQKGLATGTGE. The full-length CDR3 reads as CASSQKGLATGTGELFF.

With regard to this clone: The missing CDR3 end, 3 residues past where the read stops, is filled in from the germline J gene. The chain combines TRBV15 with TRBJ2-1; 8 nucleotides align to TRBD2. CDR3 length equals 15 residues. J was trimmed by 7 bases and V by 6 bases; bases with no gene match: 11. Looked up from germline, CDR1 is LNHNV and CDR2 is YYDKDF (reference sequence). The chain's CDR3 is CATRSRGGFFNEQFF. Partial CDR3 DNA: TGTGCCACCAGATCCCGGGGGGGGTTCTTTAATGAG.

This CDR3 is CASSLASPGTGNSPLFF. CDR3 DNA, as far as it was read: TGTGCCAGCAGCTTAGCCTCGCCCGGGACAGGGAATTCACCA. The chain couples TRBV7-2 to TRBJ1-4, with TRBD1 identical over 9 bases. The read falls 3 residues short of the CDR3 end, and the missing part is taken from the germline J gene. The CDR3 totals 17 residues. Germline-derived CDR1 and CDR2 are SGHTA and FQGNSA.

Worth noting for this clone: The CDR3 is cut off 3 residues early in the read; its end comes from the germline J gene. This chain uses TRBV2 with TRBJ2-3; possibly TRBD2 for D (6 bases). The germline CDR1 and CDR2 sequences are SNHLY and FYNNEI. The CDR3 runs to 15 residues. CDR3 bases read: TGTGCCAGCAGTGAAGGGAGCGGGTTTAATCAGCCG. Translated, it gives CASSEGSGFNQP. From start to end, the CDR3 is CASSEGSGFNQPQYF. The full variable domain, rest sourced from reference TRBV2 and TRBJ2-3, is EPEVTQTPSHQVTQMGQEVILRCVPISNHLYFYWYRQILGQKVEFLVSFYNNEISEKSEIFDDQFSVERPDGSNFTLKIRSTKLEDSAMYFCASSEGSGFNQPQYFGPGTRLTVL.

Concerning this clone itself: The CDR3 end is not reached by the read, which stops 3 residues before it; the germline J gene fills it in. This rearrangement joins TRBV19 to TRBJ2-2, with D tentatively TRBD2 (6 bases). Germline CDR1 LNHDA, CDR2 SQIVND (reference sequence). CDR3 size: 14 residues. The V end was cut by 5 bases, the J end by 3 bases, with 10 bases between. This CDR3 is CASSRDSYTGELFF. CDR3 bases read: TGTGCCAGTAGTCGGGACTCGTACACCGGGGAG.

Comments on this clone: The read stops 3 residues short of the end of the CDR3; the missing end is completed from the germline J gene. The chain joins TRBV30 to TRBJ2-3; possible D gene TRBD1, 6 bases. The length of the CDR3 is 13 residues. Germline CDR1 GTSNPN, CDR2 SVGIG (reference sequence). CDR3 region: CAWSVGPGETQYF. The DNA read from the CDR3 is TGTGCCTGGAGTGTTGGGCCAGGGGAGACG.

The sequenced part of the CDR3 DNA is TGTGCCAGCAGACCGCATTTGTGGGACAGTGGCGTCGAG. Translation gives CASRPHLWDSGVE. The whole CDR3 region reads CASRPHLWDSGVEQYF. This rearrangement joins TRBV6-2 or TRBV6-3 to TRBJ2-7; 7 bases map to TRBD1. The read halts 3 residues ahead of the CDR3 end, with the missing end drawn from the germline J gene. The CDR3 loop spans 16 amino acids. V shed 6 bases and J 6 bases; nucleotides not matched to a gene: 17. Germline lookup yields CDR1 MNHEY and CDR2 SVGEGT.

Points on this clone: The read halts 3 residues ahead of the CDR3 end, with the missing end drawn from the germline J gene. The chain recombines TRBV6-2 or TRBV6-3 with TRBJ1-2, with 8 bases lining up with TRBD1. The CDR3 is made up of 15 amino acids. CDR1 is MNHEY and CDR2 is SVGEGT in the germline V gene. The sequenced CDR3 bases are TGTGCCAGCAGTTATACCCCAGGGGGCGCTGGAGGC. It is translated as CASSYTPGGAGG. The complete CDR3 reads CASSYTPGGAGGYTF.

About this clone: The read terminates 3 residues before the CDR3 end, so the remaining end is supplied by the germline J gene. The J gene is TRBJ2-7, the V gene TRBV18; D remains unclear. Per the germline V gene, CDR1 is KGHSH and CDR2 is LQKENI. The length of the CDR3 is 13 residues. V lost 2 bases and J lost 2, with 7 bases in between. The CDR3 sequence: CASSPTAAYEQYF. The sequenced part of the CDR3 DNA is TGTGCCAGCTCACCAACGGCGGCCTACGAG. The whole variable domain, remainder taken from reference TRBV18 and TRBJ2-7, is NAGVMQNPRHLVRRRGQEARLRCSPMKGHSHVYWYRQLPEEGLKFMVYLQKENIIDESGMPKERFSAEFPKEGPSILRIQQVVRGDSAAYFCASSPTAAYEQYFGPGTRLTVT.

Worth noting for this clone: The CDR3 goes on 3 residues after the read ends, and that part is filled in from the germline J gene. The chain carries TRBV29-1 and TRBJ1-2; D remains unclear. The V end was cut by 3 bases, the J end by 2 bases, with 19 bases between. Germline loops: CDR1 SQVTM, CDR2 ANQGSEA. CDR3 length: 16 amino acids. The chain's CDR3 is CSVDDQVYVQNYGYTF. The sequenced CDR3 bases are TGCAGCGTTGACGACCAGGTATATGTGCAGAACTATGGC.

CDR3 amino acids: CSVGTGFKYDYTF. Incomplete CDR3 DNA: TGCAGCGTTGGAACAGGGTTTAAGTACGAC. This chain links TRBV29-1 with TRBJ1-2; D possibly corresponds to TRBD1 (6 bases). The CDR3 end lies 3 residues beyond the end of the read and is filled in from the germline J gene. The CDR3 has 13 residues. Per the germline V gene, CDR1 is SQVTM and CDR2 is ANQGSEA.

Turning to this clone: The CDR3 is cut off 3 residues early in the read; its end comes from the germline J gene. The chain recombines TRBV12-3 or TRBV12-4 with TRBJ1-1; 7 nucleotides agree with TRBD1. Trimming took 6 bases from V and 1 from J; bases not matched to a gene: 14. The CDR3 loop spans 17 amino acids. The CDR3 here is CASSRRDSFLSNTEAFF. The DNA read from the CDR3 is TGTGCCAGCAGCCGAAGGGACAGCTTTCTCTCGAACACTGAA.

For this clone: At the DNA level, this CDR3 is encoded by other sequences in the same sample as well. The CDR3 spells CASSSRQGGISGNTIYF. The CDR3 bases that were read are TGTGCCAGCAGCTCACGACAGGGGGGAATTTCTGGAAACACC. The chain recombines TRBV13 with TRBJ1-3, with TRBD1 identical over 9 bases. Read sequence stops 3 residues before the CDR3 end, and the germline J gene provides the missing end. The V and J ends lost 4 bases and 1 base, in that order; junction bases with no gene match: 8. This CDR3 has 17 residues. From germline, CDR1 is PRHDT and CDR2 FYEKMQ (reference sequence).

A word on this clone: One end of the junction fails to match germline, which may point to a read error. The read terminates 3 residues ahead of where the CDR3 ends, so the germline J gene completes it. The sample carries other DNA sequences with the same CDR3. The chain employs TRBV19 and TRBJ1-3; TRBD1 might be the D (6 bases). The CDR3 spans 16 residues. From germline, CDR1 is LNHDA and CDR2 SQIVND (reference sequence). This chain's CDR3 is CASSMSAGARGNTIYF. The CDR3 DNA, read in part, is TGTGCCAGTAGTATGTCGGCAGGGGCGCGAGGAAACACA. Full variable domain (missing parts from reference TRBV19 and TRBJ1-3): DGGITQSPKYLFRKEGQNVTLSCEQNLNHDAMYWYRQDPGQGLRLIYYSQIVNDFQKGDIAEGYSVSREKKESFPLTVTSAQKNPTAFYLCASSMSAGARGNTIYFGEGSWLTVV.

With respect to this clone: The CDR3 end lies 3 residues beyond the end of the read and is filled in from the germline J gene. This rearrangement joins TRBV7-9 to TRBJ2-5; tentatively, D is TRBD2 (6 bases). Trimming removed 5 bases at V and 1 base at J, with 14 bases between. The CDR3 runs to 15 residues. Germline-derived CDR1 and CDR2 are SEHNR and FQNEAQ (reference sequence). The covered CDR3 bases are TGTGCCAGCAGCAGTCTAGCGCTCGGCCAAGAGACC. This translates into CASSSLALGQET. The full CDR3 reads CASSSLALGQETQYF.

To note about this clone: The CDR3 end falls 3 residues outside the read, so it is completed with the germline J gene. The V and J genes are TRBV18 and TRBJ1-2, with D uncertain. This CDR3 spans 14 amino acids. The germline gives CDR1 KGHSH, CDR2 LQKENI. The CDR3 spells CASSPFRRTDTYTF. The sequenced part of the CDR3 DNA is TGTGCCAGCTCACCGTTCAGGCGCACAGATACC.

Notes on this clone: The read falls 3 residues short of the CDR3 end, and the missing part is taken from the germline J gene. This chain connects TRBV2 to TRBJ2-2, with TRBD1 identical over 9 bases. Germline CDR1 is SNHLY and CDR2 is FYNNEI. CDR3 size: 14 residues. The sequenced part of the CDR3 DNA is TGTGCCAGCAGTGGGACAGGGGTCGATGAAAAG. Amino acids: CASSGTGVDEK. The whole CDR3 region reads CASSGTGVDEKLFF.

As to this clone: The read is 3 residues too short to cover the CDR3 end, so that end is filled in from the germline J gene. The chain is built from TRBV2 and TRBJ2-2, with 10 positions matching TRBD1. CDR3 size: 13 residues. Germline V CDR1 and CDR2: SNHLY, FYNNEI. The chain's CDR3 is CASRGQGRSPLFF. The DNA read from the CDR3 is TGTGCCAGCAGGGGACAGGGGAGGTCACCG.

Notes on this clone: Coverage ceases 3 residues before the CDR3 finishes, and the germline J gene fills in the end. J is TRBJ2-3 and V is TRBV2; 9 bases fit TRBD1. Per germline, CDR1 SNHLY and CDR2 FYNNEI. The CDR3 has 15 amino acids. The CDR3 spells CASSERTGGNQPQYF. The part of the CDR3 DNA that was read is TGTGCCAGCAGTGAAAGAACAGGGGGCAATCAGCCG. Using reference TRBV2 and TRBJ2-3 for the parts outside the CDR3, the full variable domain is EPEVTQTPSHQVTQMGQEVILRCVPISNHLYFYWYRQILGQKVEFLVSFYNNEISEKSEIFDDQFSVERPDGSNFTLKIRSTKLEDSAMYFCASSERTGGNQPQYFGPGTRLTVL.

Comments on this clone: The read terminates 3 residues before the CDR3 end, so the remaining end is supplied by the germline J gene. This chain connects TRBV30 to TRBJ1-2, with D possibly matching TRBD1 (6 bases). V lost 4 bases to trimming and J lost 4 bases, with 10 bases between them. This CDR3 is 12 amino acids long. Germline V gene sequence: CDR1 GTSNPN, CDR2 SVGIG (reference sequence). This chain's CDR3 is CAWNRVSYGYTF. The CDR3 bases that were read are TGTGCCTGGAACAGGGTTAGCTATGGC.